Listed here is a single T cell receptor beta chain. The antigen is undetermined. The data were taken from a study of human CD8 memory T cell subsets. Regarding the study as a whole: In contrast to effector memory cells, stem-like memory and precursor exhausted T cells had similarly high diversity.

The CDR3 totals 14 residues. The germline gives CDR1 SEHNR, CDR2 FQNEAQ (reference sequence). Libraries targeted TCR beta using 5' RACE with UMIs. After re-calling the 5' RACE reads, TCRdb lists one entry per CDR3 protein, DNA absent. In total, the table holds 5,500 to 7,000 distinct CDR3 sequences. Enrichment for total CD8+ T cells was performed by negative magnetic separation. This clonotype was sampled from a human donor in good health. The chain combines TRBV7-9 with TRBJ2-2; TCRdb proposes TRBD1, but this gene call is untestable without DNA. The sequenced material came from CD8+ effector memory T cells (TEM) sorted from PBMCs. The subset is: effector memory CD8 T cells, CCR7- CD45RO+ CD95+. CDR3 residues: CASSPGQTTGELFF. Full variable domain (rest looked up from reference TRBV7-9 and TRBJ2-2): DTGVSQNPRHKITKRGQNVTFRCDPISEHNRLYWYRQTLGQGPEFLTYFQNEAQLEKSRLLSDRFSAERPKGSFSTLEIQRTEQGDSAMYLCASSPGQTTGELFFGEGSRLTVL.